Following are 11 T cell receptor beta chains from one sample sequenced in a study of T cell responses to AZD1222 COVID-19 vaccine. The protocol was immunoSEQ multiplex PCR, while the TCRdb copy is restricted to in-frame clones and leaves out a portion. Of about 180,000 clones in the sample, about 86% are singletons; the top ten hold over 6%. The sequencing here drew on peripheral blood, taken on day 0 of AZD1222 vaccination. Receptors originate from an adult in good health.

The V gene is TRBV9, the J gene TRBJ1-3; D is uncertain. The V gene lost 0 bases and the J gene lost 0 bases, with 10 bases spanning the gap. The CDR3 is made up of 16 amino acids. Germline V gene lookup returns CDR1 SGDLS and CDR2 YYNGEE. The CDR3 loop is CASSVDWTNSGNTIYF. In DNA, the CDR3 is TGTGCCAGCAGCGTAGACTGGACTAACTCTGGAAACACCATATATTTT.

About this clone: Other DNA sequences of this sample code for an identical CDR3. V gene TRBV12-3 or TRBV12-4 combines with J gene TRBJ1-5; the D is unclear. The CDR3 has 13 amino acids. V was clipped by 3 bases and J by 2 bases, with 5 bases between them. This chain's CDR3 is CASSFGGNQPQHF. CDR3 DNA: TGTGCCAGCAGTTTCGGGGGCAATCAGCCCCAGCATTTT.

This chain connects TRBV30 to TRBJ1-5; D may be TRBD1 (5 bases). CDR1 GTSNPN and CDR2 SVGIG come from the germline V gene (reference sequence). The germline V and J ends were trimmed by 5 bases and 9 bases, with 14 bases remaining between them. There are 12 residues in the CDR3. The CDR3 DNA reads TGTGCCTGGGGTCAGGGAGGCGGGCCCCAGCATTTT. Residues: CAWGQGGGPQHF.

This chain links TRBV11-2 with TRBJ1-1, with D unresolved. The ends were cut back, 2 bases at V and 7 bases at J, with 8 bases in the middle. The CDR3 is made up of 12 amino acids. CDR1 and CDR2 from the germline V gene are SGHAT and FQNNGV. The CDR3 DNA sequence: TGTGCCAGCAGCTTAAACAGCAATGAAGCTTTCTTT. Protein sequence: CASSLNSNEAFF. The full variable domain, completed using reference TRBV11-2 and TRBJ1-1, is EAGVAQSPRYKIIEKRQSVAFWCNPISGHATLYWYQQILGQGPKLLIQFQNNGVVDDSQLPKDRFSAERLKGVDSTLKIQPAKLEDSAVYLCASSLNSNEAFFGQGTRLTVV.

The V call is TRBV12-3 or TRBV12-4, the J call TRBJ2-7; D may be TRBD2 (6 bases). The CDR3 totals 12 residues. V lost 4 bases and J lost 3, with 7 bases in between. The DNA of the CDR3 is TGTGCCAGCAGTTGGGGACTCTACGAGCAGTACTTC. Protein: CASSWGLYEQYF.

The gene calls are TRBV7-8 and TRBJ1-5; 8 bases are a match to TRBD1. The CDR3 has 13 residues. CDR1 and CDR2 from the germline V gene are SGHVS and FQNEAQ. The V and J ends lost 5 bases and 5 bases, in that order; junction bases with no gene match: 2. The CDR3 DNA reads as TGTGCCAGCAGCACGGACAGGGATCAGCCCCAGCATTTT. Its protein is CASSTDRDQPQHF.

This sequence joins TRBV3-1 (or the pseudogene TRBV3-2) and TRBJ2-7; unclear D gene. The CDR3 spans 11 residues. The V and J ends lost 6 bases and 1 base respectively, with 4 bases between them. Germline V gene lookup returns CDR1 LGHDT and CDR2 YNNKEL (reference sequence). The CDR3 DNA reads as TGTGCCAGCAGTCATTCCTACGAGCAGTACTTC. This encodes CASSHSYEQYF.

This chain joins TRBV6-5 and TRBJ1-1, with 10 bases lining up with TRBD1. With V trimmed by 6 bases and J by 5 bases, 9 bases remained unmatched. This CDR3 contains 15 residues. Looked up from germline, CDR1 is MNHEY and CDR2 is SVGAGI. This CDR3 reads CASSRGQGFPTEAFF. CDR3 nucleotides: TGTGCCAGCAGCCGGGGACAGGGGTTCCCTACTGAAGCTTTCTTT.

The chain is built from TRBV6-5 and TRBJ2-3; 8 bases are shared with TRBD1. The CDR3 has 15 residues. Per germline, CDR1 MNHEY and CDR2 SVGAGI. Trimming removed 6 bases from V and 5 bases from J; junction bases left unmatched: 10. The CDR3 region is CASSTRQGAGDTQYF. In nucleotides, the CDR3 is TGTGCCAGCAGCACCAGGCAGGGGGCGGGAGATACGCAGTATTTT.

The chain combines TRBV10-2 with TRBJ1-1; D perhaps matches TRBD1 (6 bases). This CDR3 spans 14 amino acids. Between the trimmed V and J ends, which lost 6 bases and 1 base, there was a span of 12 bases. Per germline, CDR1 WSHSY and CDR2 SAAADI. Written as DNA, the CDR3 is TGCGCCAGCAGGCAGGGGCCTTCGAACACTGAAGCTTTCTTT. It is translated as CASRQGPSNTEAFF.

The chain joins TRBV12-5 to TRBJ2-3; D perhaps matches TRBD2 (5 bases). The CDR3 is made up of 14 amino acids. Germline V gene lookup returns CDR1 LGHNT and CDR2 FRNRAP. Trimming removed 1 base at V and 6 bases at J, with 11 bases between. CDR3 nucleotides: TGTGCTAGTGGTTTGGGGGTTACTAGGGATACGCAGTATTTT. It yields the protein CASGLGVTRDTQYF.